This T cell receptor (beta chain) came from a study of radiation and T cells in renal cell carcinoma (dated by TCRdb to the early 2020s). In the study overall: Samples came from a clinical trial, in which primary renal cell carcinomas received 15 Gy stereotactic body radiation therapy followed by nephrectomy 4 weeks later. In total, 50 or so samples, comprising around 26 tumors and 27 peripheral blood samples, were subjected to TCR beta sequencing. Across all 55 or so samples, under 5 million unique CDR3 nucleotide sequences, encoding 2.5 million to 3 million unique CDR3 amino acid sequences, were identified. What the work shows at the level of the full study, not this receptor alone: Tracking of blood repertoire dynamics stopped at approximately 4 weeks after treatment, with no follow-up past that point. Because pretreatment tumor biopsies were not available, the baseline intratumoral presence of clonotypes could not be determined. An increase in top tumor clonotypes in blood was observed from baseline to 2 weeks post-radiation, followed by contraction by 4 weeks, which was taken to suggest transient expansion of tumor-resident clones. The single-armed trial design could not address effects of radiation dose or scheduling on the TCR repertoire.

In the case of this clone: Its antigen specificity is not known. Qualities for individual bases were not recorded, and no much larger clone is one base off.

V loses 4 bases, J loses 4 bases, and the germline ends lie 8 bases apart. CDR1 and CDR2 are read off the germline V gene as WSHSY and SAAADI. The CDR3 covers 13 residues, taking in both the cysteine and the phenylalanine. Solely the CDR3 DNA is kept, with 39 bases framed from the first base. TCR beta libraries were generated from genomic DNA with the immunoSEQ kit, following the manufacturer's recommendations. Library preparation used a first multiplex PCR with proprietary primers, then a second PCR adding unique barcodes, with bead cleanups after each round. Each sample batch included a kit-provided positive control reaction and a negative control reaction. The final libraries were assessed on an Agilent 4200 TapeStation D1000 ScreenTape, pooled by volume, and quantified by qPCR. Sequencing was performed on an Illumina NextSeq500 using a MidOutput 150-cycle cartridge, with 156 Read1 cycles, 15 Index1 cycles, and the kit custom primers. The pooled library was loaded at roughly 0.96 pM, with an approximately 20% PhiX control spiked in. In the original analysis: Vendor-processed data were analyzed in R, with a clonotype defined as all T cells sharing the same CDR3 nucleotide sequence. In the clone abundance analyses, frequencies in each sample were normalized to that sample's 10,000 most abundant clones. Public T cell clones, averaging fewer than five per sample, were removed before analysis. An abundance difference of at least 32-fold between compartments was the criterion for calling clonotypes tumor-enriched or baseline blood-enriched. A beta-binomial differential abundance model was used to identify clonotypes that expanded or contracted between blood time points. Tumor-blood repertoire similarity was measured with the Baroni-Urbani and Buser coefficient, and groups were compared using two-tailed Wilcoxon tests in R. In TCRdb, the immuneACCESS table is reduced to in-frame sequences with V and J assigned. These tables do not hold every clone; where another copy was compared, an unresolved V gene accounts for under half, and the others remain unexplained. V and J calls plus clone size are reproduced from that table; the DNA served to infer D and trimming. A total of about 130,000 clones appear in this sample, roughly 80% of them only once. The ten largest clonotypes hold around 3% of the sample.

The time point tag for this specimen amounts to: baseline pretreatment blood. Explained via the paper, the treatment or condition label denotes: 15 Gy SBRT to primary tumor, nephrectomy 4 weeks later. Serial peripheral blood from radiation-treated patients was sampled at baseline, 2 weeks and 4 weeks after SBRT to track tumor-enriched clonotypes. Every patient had renal cell carcinoma of clear cell pathology. The QIAamp DNA Blood Mini Kit (Qiagen) was used to prepare genomic DNA for TCR sequencing. The analyses included just those samples that passed every quality control check. The clonotype was recovered from a woman in her sixties or seventies with renal cell carcinoma. In this chain, TRBV10-2 is recombined with TRBJ1-5, with the identity of the D gene unclear. Source: blood, taken from a patient whose treatment included radiotherapy and nephrectomy. The CDR3 sequence is CASSGTNNQPQHF. The nucleotide sequence is TGCGCCAGCAGTGGCACGAATAATCAGCCCCAGCATTTT.